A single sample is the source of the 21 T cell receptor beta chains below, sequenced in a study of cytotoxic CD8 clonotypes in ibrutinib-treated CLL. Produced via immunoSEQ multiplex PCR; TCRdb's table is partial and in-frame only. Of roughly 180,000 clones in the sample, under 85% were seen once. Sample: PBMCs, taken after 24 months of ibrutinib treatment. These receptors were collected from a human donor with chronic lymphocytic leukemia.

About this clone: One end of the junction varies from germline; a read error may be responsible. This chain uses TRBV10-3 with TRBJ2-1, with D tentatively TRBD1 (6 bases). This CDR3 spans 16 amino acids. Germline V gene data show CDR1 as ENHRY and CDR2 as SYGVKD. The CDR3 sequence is CAISESDSRSYNEQFF. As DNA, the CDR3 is TGTGCCATCAGCGAGTCGGACAGCCGCTCCTACAATGAGCAGTTCTTC.

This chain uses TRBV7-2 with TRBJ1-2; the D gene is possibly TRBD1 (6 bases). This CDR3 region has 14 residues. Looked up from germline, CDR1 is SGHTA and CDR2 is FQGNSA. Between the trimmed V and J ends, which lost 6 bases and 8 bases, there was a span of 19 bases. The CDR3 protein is CASRSRRGRVGYTF. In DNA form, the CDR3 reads TGTGCCAGCAGGTCAAGGAGGGGGAGGGTAGGCTACACCTTC. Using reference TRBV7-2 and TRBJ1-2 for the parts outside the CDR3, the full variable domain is GAGVSQSPSNKVTEKGKDVELRCDPISGHTALYWYRQSLGQGLEFLIYFQGNSAPDKSGLPSDRFSAERTGGSVSTLTIQRTQQEDSAVYLCASRSRRGRVGYTFGSGTRLTVV.

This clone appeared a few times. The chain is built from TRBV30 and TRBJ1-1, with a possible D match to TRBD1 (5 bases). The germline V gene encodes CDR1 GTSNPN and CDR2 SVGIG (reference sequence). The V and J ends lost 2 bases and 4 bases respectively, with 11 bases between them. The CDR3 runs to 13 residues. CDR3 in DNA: TGTGCCTGGAGTCTGGGTGGGGCCACTGAAGCTTTCTTT. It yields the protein CAWSLGGATEAFF. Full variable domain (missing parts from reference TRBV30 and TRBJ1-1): SQTIHQWPATLVQPVGSPLSLECTVEGTSNPNLYWYRQAAGRGLQLLFYSVGIGQISSEVPQNLSASRPQDRQFILSSKKLLLSDSGFYLCAWSLGGATEAFFGQGTRLTVV.

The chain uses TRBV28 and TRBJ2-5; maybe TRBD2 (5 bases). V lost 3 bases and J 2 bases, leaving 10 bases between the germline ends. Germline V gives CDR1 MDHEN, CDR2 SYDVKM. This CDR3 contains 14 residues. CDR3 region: CASSLPGSQETQYF. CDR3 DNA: TGTGCCAGCAGTTTGCCGGGATCGCAAGAGACCCAGTACTTC.

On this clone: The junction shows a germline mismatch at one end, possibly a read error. The CDR3 coding sequence is TGTGCTAGCAGCTTAGTAGGAGGAGATACGCAGTATTTT. This codes for CASSLVGGDTQYF. The chain has TRBV7-7 and TRBJ2-3; TRBD2 is a possible D gene (5 bases). The CDR3 contains 13 residues. Germline CDR1 is SSHAT and CDR2 is FNYEAQ (reference sequence).

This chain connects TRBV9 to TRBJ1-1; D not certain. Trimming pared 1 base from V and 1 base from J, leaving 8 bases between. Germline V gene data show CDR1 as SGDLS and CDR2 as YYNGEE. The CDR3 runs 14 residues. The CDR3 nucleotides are TGTGCCAGCAGCGTAAGACGGGAGAACACTGAAGCTTTCTTT. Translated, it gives CASSVRRENTEAFF.

Here the CDR3 DNA reads TGTGCCAGCAGCTTAGCCAGGAGACCTCAGTACTTC. Translated: CASSLARRPQYF. The chain couples TRBV7-7 to TRBJ2-7, with D unclear. V dropped 0 bases and J dropped 10 bases, with 10 bases sitting between them. CDR1 and CDR2 from the germline V gene are SSHAT and FNYEAQ (reference sequence). The CDR3 has 12 residues.

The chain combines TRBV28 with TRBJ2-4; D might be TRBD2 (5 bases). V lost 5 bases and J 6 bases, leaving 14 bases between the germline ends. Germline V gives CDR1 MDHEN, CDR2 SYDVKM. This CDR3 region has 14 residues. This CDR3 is CASSPGPRGNIQYF. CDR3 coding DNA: TGTGCCAGCAGTCCGGGCCCTCGGGGAAACATTCAGTACTTC.

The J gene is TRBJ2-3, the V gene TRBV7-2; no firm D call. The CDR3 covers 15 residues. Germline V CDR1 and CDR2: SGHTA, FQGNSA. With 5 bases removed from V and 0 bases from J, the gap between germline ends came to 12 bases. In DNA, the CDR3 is TGTGCCAGCAGCCCTCAGACTGCTAGCACAGATACGCAGTATTTT. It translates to CASSPQTASTDTQYF.

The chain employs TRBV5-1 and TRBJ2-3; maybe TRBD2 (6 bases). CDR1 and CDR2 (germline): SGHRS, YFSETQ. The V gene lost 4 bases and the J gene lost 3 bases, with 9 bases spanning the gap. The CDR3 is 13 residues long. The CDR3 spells CASSTGLTDTQYF. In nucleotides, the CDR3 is TGCGCCAGCAGCACGGGACTTACAGATACGCAGTATTTT.

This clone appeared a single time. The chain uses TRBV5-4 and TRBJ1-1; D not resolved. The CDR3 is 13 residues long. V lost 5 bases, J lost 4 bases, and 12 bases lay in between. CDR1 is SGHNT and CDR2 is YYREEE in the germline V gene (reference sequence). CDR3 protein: CASSETWGTEAFF. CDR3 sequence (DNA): TGTGCCAGCAGTGAAACTTGGGGCACTGAAGCTTTCTTT.

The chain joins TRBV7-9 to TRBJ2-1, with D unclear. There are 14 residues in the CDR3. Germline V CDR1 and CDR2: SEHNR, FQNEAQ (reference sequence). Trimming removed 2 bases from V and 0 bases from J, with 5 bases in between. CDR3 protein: CASSLTISYNEQFF. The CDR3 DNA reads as TGTGCCAGCAGCTTAACTATCTCCTACAATGAGCAGTTCTTC.

CDR3 in amino acids: CASSHGTGRETQYF. In DNA, the CDR3 is TGTGCCAGCAGCCACGGGACAGGGAGAGAGACCCAGTACTTC. V and J are TRBV5-6 and TRBJ2-5; TRBD1 matches 9 bases. Losses at the gene ends were 4 bases for V and 4 bases for J; bases not matched to a gene: 5. Germline V gene data show CDR1 as SGHDT and CDR2 as YYEEEE. The CDR3 sequence is 14 residues long.

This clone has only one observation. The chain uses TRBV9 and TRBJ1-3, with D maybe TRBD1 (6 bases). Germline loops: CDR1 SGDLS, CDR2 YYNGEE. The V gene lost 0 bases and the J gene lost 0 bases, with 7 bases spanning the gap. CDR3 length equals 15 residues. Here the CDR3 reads CASSVGQVSGNTIYF. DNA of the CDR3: TGTGCCAGCAGCGTAGGACAGGTCTCTGGAAACACCATATATTTT.

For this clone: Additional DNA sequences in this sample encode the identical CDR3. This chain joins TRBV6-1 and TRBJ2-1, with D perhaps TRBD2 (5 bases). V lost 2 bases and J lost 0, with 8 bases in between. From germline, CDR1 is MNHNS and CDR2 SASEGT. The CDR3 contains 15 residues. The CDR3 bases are TGTGCCAGCAGTGAACGTGGGAGCTCCTACAATGAGCAGTTCTTC. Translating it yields CASSERGSSYNEQFF.

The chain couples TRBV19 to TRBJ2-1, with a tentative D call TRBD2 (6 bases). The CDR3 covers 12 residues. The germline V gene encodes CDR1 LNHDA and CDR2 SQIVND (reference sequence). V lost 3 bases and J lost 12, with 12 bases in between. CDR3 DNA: TGTGCCAGTAGTATCAGGAGGGGAGGGCAGTTCTTC. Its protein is CASSIRRGGQFF.

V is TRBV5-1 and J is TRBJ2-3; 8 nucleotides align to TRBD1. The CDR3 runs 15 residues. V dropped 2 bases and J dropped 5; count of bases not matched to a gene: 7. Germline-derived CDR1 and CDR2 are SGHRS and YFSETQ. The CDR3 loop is CASSFARGQGDTQYF. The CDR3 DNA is TGCGCCAGCAGCTTCGCCAGGGGGCAGGGAGATACGCAGTATTTT.

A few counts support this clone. DNA of the CDR3: TGTGCCAGCGGTCTCCGGGACAGGGGGAAGACGAGACGGGGGAATCAGCCCCAGCATTTT. Translating it yields CASGLRDRGKTRRGNQPQHF. This chain joins TRBV28 and TRBJ1-5; 11 bases map to TRBD1. With 8 bases clipped from V and 4 bases from J, the junction kept 22 bases outside the gene matches. Germline CDR1 and CDR2: MDHEN and SYDVKM. The CDR3 is 20 amino acids.

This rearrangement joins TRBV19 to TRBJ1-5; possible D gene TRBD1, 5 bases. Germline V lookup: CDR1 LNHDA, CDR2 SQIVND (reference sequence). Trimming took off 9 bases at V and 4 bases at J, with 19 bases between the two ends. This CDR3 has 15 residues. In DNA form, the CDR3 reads TGTGCCAGCCAACTAAGGGTAGCAGGGAATCAGCCCCAGCATTTT. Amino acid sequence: CASQLRVAGNQPQHF. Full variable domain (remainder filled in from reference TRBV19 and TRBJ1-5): DGGITQSPKYLFRKEGQNVTLSCEQNLNHDAMYWYRQDPGQGLRLIYYSQIVNDFQKGDIAEGYSVSREKKESFPLTVTSAQKNPTAFYLCASQLRVAGNQPQHFGDGTRLSIL.

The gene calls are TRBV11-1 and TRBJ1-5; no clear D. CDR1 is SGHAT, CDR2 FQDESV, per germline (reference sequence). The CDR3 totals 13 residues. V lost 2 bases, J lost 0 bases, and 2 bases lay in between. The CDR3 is CASSLTSNQPQHF. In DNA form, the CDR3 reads TGTGCCAGCAGCTTAACTAGCAATCAGCCCCAGCATTTT.

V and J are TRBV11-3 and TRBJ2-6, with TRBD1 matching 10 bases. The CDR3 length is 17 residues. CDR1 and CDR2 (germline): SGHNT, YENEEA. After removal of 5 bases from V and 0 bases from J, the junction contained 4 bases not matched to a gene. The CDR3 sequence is CASSPGQGVSGANVLTF. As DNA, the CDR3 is TGTGCCAGCAGCCCCGGACAGGGGGTCTCTGGGGCCAACGTCCTGACTTTC.